This T cell receptor beta chain came from a study of human T cells and chemical hapten exposure. Findings and caveats of the study: TCRs at a frequency above 1 in 1000 stayed unchanged with DPC sensitization.

CDR3 length: 13 amino acids. Per the germline V gene, CDR1 is ENHRY and CDR2 is SYGVKD. V was trimmed by 5 bases and J by 1 base, leaving 8 bases between them. This clonotype was detected a few times. Its antigen is not known. As to time point: pre-sensitization, week 0. Treatment described: therapeutic diphenylcyclopropenone sensitization with weekly scalp DPC. Via MiXCR, TCRdb re-called the RACE reads, giving one row per CDR3 protein. The sample has about 180,000 distinct CDR3 sequences, approximately 31% seen once. The starting material was whole blood, obtained in connection with sensitization to the hapten diphenylcyclopropenone (DPC). The receptor's source is a woman aged 30 to 39 with alopecia areata. Some clones in this sample may be carry-over from other donors' samples. The chain combines TRBV10-3 with TRBJ2-5; a possible D gene is TRBD1 (6 bases). For the CDR3, the DNA is TGTGCCATCAGTAACAGGGTCCAAGAGACCCAGTACTTC. Its translation: CAISNRVQETQYF.